This entry lists 4 T cell receptor beta chains sequenced from one sample in a study of T cells in narcolepsy. The table came from immunoSEQ multiplex PCR; TCRdb's copy has only in-frame clones and leaves some out. The sample contains 27,000 or so clones, 86% of which appear only once. Material: CD45RA- memory CD4+ T cells from PBMCs. Receptors originate from a human donor with narcolepsy.

This clone was counted between two and nine times. V gene TRBV19 combines with J gene TRBJ1-3, with D hard to call. This CDR3 region has 16 residues. V lost 7 bases, J lost 0 bases, and 16 bases lay in between. Germline-derived CDR1 and CDR2 are LNHDA and SQIVND (reference sequence). The DNA of the CDR3 is TGTGCCAGTACCCCACTTGGTACGATCTCTGGAAACACCATATATTTT. This translates into CASTPLGTISGNTIYF.

In this sample, this clone is medium-sized. V is TRBV10-2 and J is TRBJ1-6; D is ambiguous. The V end lost 4 bases, the J end lost 6 bases, and 7 bases lay between the germline ends. The CDR3 covers 13 residues. The germline V gene encodes CDR1 WSHSY and CDR2 SAAADI. The CDR3 loop is CASSAQVNSPLHF. For the CDR3, the DNA is TGCGCCAGCAGTGCGCAGGTTAATTCACCCCTCCACTTT.

This chain links TRBV19 with TRBJ2-3; 8 bases match TRBD1. The CDR3 runs to 13 residues. Germline lookup yields CDR1 LNHDA and CDR2 SQIVND (reference sequence). After removal of 7 bases from V and 9 bases from J, the junction contained 9 bases not matched to a gene. DNA for the CDR3: TGTGCCAGTAACCTCGGACAGGGTTTGACGCAGTATTTT. Its translation is CASNLGQGLTQYF. Based on the CDR3 plus reference TRBV19 and TRBJ2-3, the full variable domain is DGGITQSPKYLFRKEGQNVTLSCEQNLNHDAMYWYRQDPGQGLRLIYYSQIVNDFQKGDIAEGYSVSREKKESFPLTVTSAQKNPTAFYLCASNLGQGLTQYFGPGTRLTVL.

As concerns this clone: The sample has other DNA sequences that encode this CDR3 too. CDR3 DNA: TGTGCCAGCGGGGGTAATGAGCAGTTCTTC. Amino acid sequence: CASGGNEQFF. V gene TRBV2 combines with J gene TRBJ2-1; the D call may be TRBD1 or TRBD2 (5 bases each). Trimming cost V 8 bases and J 7 bases, with 6 bases left between them. This CDR3 is 10 amino acids long. CDR1 and CDR2 from the germline V gene are SNHLY and FYNNEI.